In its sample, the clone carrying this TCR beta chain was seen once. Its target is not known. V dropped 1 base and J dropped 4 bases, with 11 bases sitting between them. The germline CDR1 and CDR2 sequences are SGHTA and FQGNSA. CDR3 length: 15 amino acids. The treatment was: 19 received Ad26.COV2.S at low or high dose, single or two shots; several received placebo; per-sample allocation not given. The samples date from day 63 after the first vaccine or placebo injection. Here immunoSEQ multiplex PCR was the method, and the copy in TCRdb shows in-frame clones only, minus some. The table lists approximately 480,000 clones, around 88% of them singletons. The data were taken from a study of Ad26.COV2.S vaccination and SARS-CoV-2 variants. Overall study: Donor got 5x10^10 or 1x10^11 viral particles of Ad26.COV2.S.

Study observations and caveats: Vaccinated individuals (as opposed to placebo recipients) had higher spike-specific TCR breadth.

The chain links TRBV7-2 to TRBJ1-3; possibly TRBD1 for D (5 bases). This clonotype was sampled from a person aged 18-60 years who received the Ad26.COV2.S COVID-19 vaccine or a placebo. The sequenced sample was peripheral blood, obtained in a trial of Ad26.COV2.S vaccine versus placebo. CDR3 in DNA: TGTGCCAGCAGCTTAGACAGGAGGTCCGGAAACACCATATATTTT. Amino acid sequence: CASSLDRRSGNTIYF.